The 24 T cell receptor beta chains below all came from one sample that was sequenced in a study of CD8+ T cells in alopecia areata. Treatment defined: oral pan-JAK inhibitor, 5-10 mg twice daily. cDNA prepared by RNA extraction and subsequent reverse transcription served as the template for sequencing. Profiling relied on immunoSEQ multiplex PCR, and the TCRdb table lists in-frame clones only, not all of them. The sample holds 170,000 or so clones, about 60% seen once. The source material was CD8+ T cells sorted from blood, sampled at week 24, from a patient treated with tofacitinib. The source of these receptors is a human donor with alopecia areata.

This chain connects TRBV30 to TRBJ1-2; TRBD1 matches at 9 bases. Germline V gene lookup returns CDR1 GTSNPN and CDR2 SVGIG (reference sequence). There are 14 residues in the CDR3. Trimming at V came to 2 bases and at J to 6 bases, leaving 7 bases not matched to a gene. CDR3 nucleotide sequence: TGTGCCTGGAGTCTTACAGGGGGCGCTGATGGCTACACCTTC. It specifies CAWSLTGGADGYTF.

The chain employs TRBV14 and TRBJ1-5, with 8 bases aligning to TRBD1. CDR3 length: 14 residues. The J segment lost 7 bases and the V segment lost 6 bases, leaving 8 bases of the junction unmatched. In germline, CDR1 is SGHDN, CDR2 FVKESK. DNA of the CDR3: TGTGCCAGCAGTCACAGGGGGGATGGCCAGCCCCAGCATTTT. This gives the protein CASSHRGDGQPQHF.

This clone has only a few counts. The chain has TRBV27 and TRBJ1-2; D is possibly TRBD1 (5 bases). The CDR3 contains 14 residues. V was pared by 5 bases and J by 1 base, with 11 bases between. Looked up from germline, CDR1 is MNHEY and CDR2 is SMNVEV (reference sequence). DNA of the CDR3: TGTGCCAGCAGTCCAGGGATTAATAACTATGGCTACACCTTC. Translating gives CASSPGINNYGYTF.

In nucleotides, the CDR3 is TGCGCCAGCAGACCGGTTGGGGGTAGCTCCTACGAGCAGTACTTC. This sequence encodes CASRPVGGSSYEQYF. J is TRBJ2-7 and V is TRBV5-1; D possibly uses TRBD1 or TRBD2 (5 bases each). The CDR3 spans 15 residues. Trimming left V 5 bases short and J 0 bases short, with 15 bases between. Germline V lookup: CDR1 SGHRS, CDR2 YFSETQ.

This clone was counted only a few times. Possible read error: a much larger clone is one base away. In the same sample, other DNA sequences code for this CDR3. CDR3 residues: CASSSEQPNQPQHF. The CDR3 DNA reads TGCGCCAGCAGCTCGGAGCAGCCCAATCAGCCCCAGCATTTT. V usage is TRBV4-1 and J usage is TRBJ1-5; D ambiguous. Germline values: CDR1 MGHRA, CDR2 YSYEKL. The CDR3 totals 14 residues. V was pared by 5 bases and J by 3 bases, with 11 bases between.

This clone appeared a few times. V is TRBV19 and J is TRBJ2-1; 11 bases match TRBD2. J was trimmed by 8 bases and V by 3 bases; bases with no gene match: 3. This CDR3 has 14 amino acids. Germline CDR1 is LNHDA and CDR2 is SQIVND (reference sequence). CDR3 amino acids: CASSILTSGDEQFF. DNA for the CDR3: TGTGCCAGTAGTATCCTGACTAGCGGGGATGAGCAGTTCTTC.

A note on this clone: This specimen includes other DNA sequences encoding the same CDR3. This chain uses TRBV9 with TRBJ1-2; unclear D gene. Trimming left V 3 bases short and J 4 bases short, with 7 bases between. In germline, CDR1 is SGDLS, CDR2 YYNGEE. This CDR3 region has 12 residues. The CDR3 nucleotides are TGTGCCAGCAGCGATCGGGTCTATGGCTACACCTTC. Protein product: CASSDRVYGYTF.

V and J are TRBV30 and TRBJ2-7, with TRBD1 matching over 8 bases. The CDR3 has 12 residues. The germline gives CDR1 GTSNPN, CDR2 SVGIG (reference sequence). CDR3 residues: CASTGGGYEQYF. The DNA of the CDR3 is TGTGCTAGTACAGGGGGAGGCTACGAGCAGTACTTC.

CDR3 in DNA: TGTGCCTGGAGTCGAGCAGGATTCAATGAGCAGTTCTTC. Its translation is CAWSRAGFNEQFF. V gene TRBV30 combines with J gene TRBJ2-1; D ambiguous. CDR1 GTSNPN and CDR2 SVGIG come from the germline V gene (reference sequence). Deletions cut 2 bases from V and 6 bases from J, with 11 bases between. The CDR3 has 13 residues.

The chain has TRBV27 and TRBJ1-2; TRBD1 aligns across 9 bases. J gave up 1 base and V 5 bases, and 11 bases lay outside the gene matches. CDR1 and CDR2 (germline): MNHEY, SMNVEV (reference sequence). The CDR3 contains 17 residues. CDR3 sequence (DNA): TGTGCCAGCAGTACGCTCGTGGGACAGGGCTTTAACTATGGCTACACCTTC. This translates into CASSTLVGQGFNYGYTF.

This sequence joins TRBV30 and TRBJ2-3, with 8 bases matching TRBD2. The CDR3 extends over 13 amino acids. Germline assignment: CDR1 GTSNPN and CDR2 SVGIG (reference sequence). Trimming at V came to 0 bases and at J to 6 bases, leaving 2 bases not matched to a gene. CDR3: CAWSVTGGDTQYF. CDR3 nucleotide sequence: TGTGCCTGGAGTGTAACGGGGGGGGATACGCAGTATTTT.

This clone was counted between two and nine times. The chain has TRBV15 and TRBJ2-7; possible D gene TRBD1, 6 bases. Trimming removed 5 bases from V and 3 bases from J, with 14 bases in between. Germline CDR1 LNHNV, CDR2 YYDKDF (reference sequence). This CDR3 has 14 residues. The CDR3 nucleotides read TGTGCCACCAGCCCCGGGACAACGAACTACGAGCAGTACTTC. It specifies CATSPGTTNYEQYF.

The chain has TRBV30 and TRBJ1-5, with a tentative D call TRBD1 (5 bases). This CDR3 comprises 16 residues. V was shortened by 3 bases and J by 5 bases, with 20 bases between the two germline ends. Germline CDR1 is GTSNPN and CDR2 is SVGIG (reference sequence). CDR3 residues: CAWSHNPPAGDQPQHF. CDR3 sequence (DNA): TGTGCCTGGAGCCATAATCCTCCGGCGGGGGATCAGCCCCAGCATTTT.

Details on this clone: Given the absence of the conserved phenylalanine or tryptophan at the CDR3 end, a read error is likely. No DNA is shown, since the ends of the CDR3 on it are uncertain; the CDR3 is the one TCRdb lists. The chain carries TRBV29-1 and TRBJ1-2; the table gives TRBD1 as D, unverified against the DNA. Per the germline V gene, CDR1 is SQVTM and CDR2 is ANQGSEA. From its first to its last residue, the CDR3 has 12 amino acids. The CDR3 region is CSVEGPGGSTLI.

The genes are TRBV19 and TRBJ1-5; the D is unclear. The germline gives CDR1 LNHDA, CDR2 SQIVND (reference sequence). The CDR3 runs 13 residues. V was pared by 9 bases and J by 6 bases, with 15 bases between. The CDR3 loop is CASQLEVGQPQHF. DNA of the CDR3: TGTGCCAGCCAATTGGAGGTCGGTCAGCCCCAGCATTTT.

This clone was picked up one time. The chain combines TRBV7-9 with TRBJ2-7; TRBD1 matches at 10 bases. The germline V gene has CDR1 SEHNR and CDR2 FQNEAQ (reference sequence). The CDR3 loop spans 15 amino acids. Germline trimming cut 2 bases from V and 4 bases from J; bases unmatched to any gene: 5. The CDR3 reads CASSLWGQGRYEQYF. In nucleotides, the CDR3 is TGTGCCAGCAGCTTATGGGGACAGGGGAGGTACGAGCAGTACTTC.

This clone was detected only a few times. This rearrangement joins TRBV10-3 to TRBJ2-1; TRBD2 matches at 8 bases. J gave up 7 bases and V 9 bases, and 5 bases lay outside the gene matches. Germline CDR1 and CDR2: ENHRY and SYGVKD. CDR3 length: 12 residues. CDR3 sequence reads: CAITRGGNEQFF. CDR3 nucleotides: TGTGCCATAACCCGGGGGGGTAATGAGCAGTTCTTC.

This sequence joins TRBV7-2 and TRBJ2-1; the D gene is possibly TRBD2 (6 bases). Germline V gene data show CDR1 as SGHTA and CDR2 as FQGNSA. CDR3 size: 16 residues. The ends were cut back, 1 base at V and 0 bases at J, with 10 bases in the middle. The CDR3 DNA reads TGTGCCAGCAGCTTAGGTGTCGGGAGCTCCTACAATGAGCAGTTCTTC. Its translation: CASSLGVGSSYNEQFF.

This clone has only a few counts. V usage is TRBV2 and J usage is TRBJ2-4; 7 nucleotides line up with TRBD1. The germline V gene encodes CDR1 SNHLY and CDR2 FYNNEI. The CDR3 runs to 12 residues. V dropped 8 bases and J dropped 7; count of bases not matched to a gene: 5. CDR3 sequence reads: CASWDRMNIQYF. The DNA of the CDR3 is TGTGCCAGCTGGGACAGAATGAACATTCAGTACTTC.

A few counts support this clone. This chain connects TRBV4-1 to TRBJ1-1; tentatively, D is TRBD1 (6 bases). The CDR3 has 15 residues. Trimming shortened V by 6 bases and J by 4 bases, and 18 bases separated the two germline ends. Germline CDR1 MGHRA, CDR2 YSYEKL. For the CDR3, the DNA is TGCGCCAGCAGTGCACCGGGGGGCGCTTTCACTGAAGCTTTCTTT. Encoded protein: CASSAPGGAFTEAFF.

With regard to this clone: Other DNA sequences of this sample code for an identical CDR3. The J gene is TRBJ2-5, the V gene TRBV29-1; D possibly corresponds to TRBD1 (6 bases). Trimming took 0 bases from V and 2 from J, leaving 7 bases between them. The CDR3 consists of 13 residues. Germline CDR1 SQVTM, CDR2 ANQGSEA. CDR3 nucleotide sequence: TGCAGCGTTGAAGATAGGGGGCAAGAGACCCAGTACTTC. Amino acids: CSVEDRGQETQYF.

This rearrangement joins TRBV5-1 to TRBJ2-7; D unresolved. The V gene lost 3 bases and the J gene lost 2 bases, with 9 bases spanning the gap. CDR3 length: 13 amino acids. From germline, CDR1 is SGHRS and CDR2 YFSETQ. The CDR3: CASSSWGPYEQYF. The DNA for the CDR3 is TGCGCCAGCAGCTCGTGGGGTCCCTACGAGCAGTACTTC.

The CDR3 coding sequence is TGTGCCAGCAGCTTAACCAGGCGGCTCCGGTCAAAAGAGACCCAGTACTTC. The encoded protein is CASSLTRRLRSKETQYF. J is TRBJ2-5 and V is TRBV7-9; the D is unclear. Germline loops: CDR1 SEHNR, CDR2 FQNEAQ (reference sequence). V was trimmed by 2 bases and J by 3 bases, leaving 19 bases between them. The CDR3 is 17 amino acids.

The chain couples TRBV7-2 to TRBJ2-3; TRBD1 or TRBD2 may be the D gene (5 bases each). Trimming removed 1 base from V and 1 base from J, with 12 bases in between. CDR1 is SGHTA and CDR2 is FQGNSA in the germline V gene. The CDR3 consists of 16 residues. The CDR3 is CASSLGREYRTDTQYF. For the CDR3, the DNA is TGTGCCAGCAGCTTAGGCAGGGAGTATCGCACAGATACGCAGTATTTT.